This TCR beta chain was sequenced during a study of T-cell memory formation after mild COVID-19. Study-wide points: Clones that contracted clustered mainly in CM and EM if CD4+ and in EMRA if CD8+. CD4/CD8 balance held among clones contracting day 15 to 85, and later expanders leaned CD4+.

TCRdb passed the 5' RACE reads through MiXCR, listing each CDR3 protein once. In the table there are 250,000 to 350,000 distinct CDR3 sequences, less than 20% of which are singletons. In regard to this clonotype: Its antigen is currently unknown.

V was pared by 4 bases and J by 6 bases, with 6 bases of the junction left unmatched. Per germline, CDR1 SGHRS and CDR2 YFSETQ. There are 14 residues in the CDR3. The sequenced sample was PBMCs or a T cell subset sorted from them (not recorded which). The chain recombines TRBV5-1 with TRBJ2-2; 7 bases are shared with TRBD1. This clonotype was sampled from a man between 18 and 35 years old who had mild COVID-19 (a few samples of this study predate the infection). Cell type and time point are not known. CDR3 region: CASSPYTGAGELFF. Here the CDR3 DNA reads TGCGCCAGCAGCCCGTACACAGGGGCCGGGGAGCTGTTTTTT.